This TCR beta chain is from a study of blood T cell repertoires in COVID-19 (dated by TCRdb to 2020 to 2022). Regarding the research as a whole: Samples from collaborators originated in the United States, Italy and Spain and spanned both the acute and convalescent phases of COVID-19. The material from the prospective study consisted of cDNA or gDNA derived from T cells, B-cell-depleted T cells, or PBMCs. Subjects who had been exposed to COVID-19, were actively infected with it, or had recovered from it provided the deeply sampled blood TCRbeta repertoires that made up the dataset. The repertoires were released in a freely available public database intended as a resource for research on the immune response to SARS-CoV-2. Samples were obtained from the ongoing ImmuneRACE study (first 160 participants) and from about 1,300 subjects provided by 6 global collaborators. Nearly every sample came with metadata listing a de-identified subject ID, COVID-19 status, age in years and sex. Where available, HLA class I and class II types were taken from metadata supplied by the sample provider and were not determined by assay-based typing.

TCRbeta CDR3 regions were amplified from genomic DNA using the immunoSEQ Assay, a bias-controlled multiplex PCR. The study's own analysis went as follows. The number of nucleated cells in each sample was estimated by amplification of reference gene primers within the assay. Sequence reads were collapsed and filtered to measure the absolute abundance of every unique TCRbeta CDR3 rearrangement. For each sample, productive Simpson clonality was calculated as the square root of Simpson's diversity index across productive rearrangements. The table was pulled from immuneACCESS by TCRdb, which kept in-frame rearrangements only. Such tables lose some clones; where checked, under half of the loss comes from unresolved V genes, and the rest has no known cause. V, J and clone size derive from that table, while D and trimming were established from the DNA sequence. The sample yields about 170,000 clones; around 87% were counted once. The leading ten clones occupy roughly 2.4% of the sample.

One collaborating source in Seattle enrolled patients during active infection and followed them longitudinally through the course of disease. The collaborating institutions used their own protocols to collect whole blood in K2EDTA tubes. For TCRbeta analysis, collaborators shipped samples as frozen whole blood, isolated PBMCs, or DNA extracted from either of those sample types. The CDR3 covers 16 residues, taking in both the cysteine and the phenylalanine. Only the CDR3 region is kept as DNA, spanning 48 bases read in frame from base 1. V is clipped by 1 base and J by 3 bases, and the sequence between their germline boundaries is 10 bases long. Based on the germline V gene (reference sequence), the CDR1 and CDR2 sequences are MNHEY and SMNVEV. Comments on this clone: Its recognized antigen is unknown. No base-level quality is on record; no much larger clone is a single base apart.

The paper as a whole reports these results and caveats: The quantity of clinical and demographic metadata differed by source and by participant and was supplied without curation.

Sequencing was performed on peripheral blood. The chain is assembled from TRBV27 and TRBJ1-6; possibly the D gene is TRBD1, per 5 matching bases. This TCR derives from a woman of 80 years or more with COVID-19, enrolled during active disease. The CDR3 reads CASSLWGDNYNSPLHF. At the DNA level, the sequence is TGTGCCAGCAGTTTATGGGGGGATAACTATAATTCACCCCTCCACTTT.